These 30 T cell receptor beta chains came from one sample sequenced in a study of CD8 T cells in Susac syndrome. Random hexamers were used to reverse transcribe roughly 0.45 to 1 ug of RNA. TCRdb redid the calling of the immunoSEQ multiplex PCR reads with MiXCR, one entry per CDR3 protein. This table holds around 300,000 distinct CDR3 sequences, approximately 85% found once. The sequencing input was CD8+ T cells from PBMCs. These receptors were obtained from a human donor with multiple sclerosis.

The rearrangement joins TRBV7-9 to TRBJ2-5; D is unresolved. The germline V gene encodes CDR1 SEHNR and CDR2 FQNEAQ (reference sequence). Trimming pared 1 base from V and 0 bases from J, leaving 15 bases between. The CDR3 has 17 amino acids. DNA of the CDR3: TGTGCCAGCAGCTTAGTGATGCAGGAACTGTACCAAGAGACCCAGTACTTC. Translating gives CASSLVMQELYQETQYF.

The rearrangement uses TRBV4-1 and TRBJ2-1; 10 bases map to TRBD2. In germline, CDR1 is MGHRA, CDR2 YSYEKL. The V gene end was trimmed by 2 bases and the J gene end by 3 bases; junction bases not matched to a gene: 1. The CDR3 runs 15 residues. CDR3 amino acids: CASSQSSGSYNEQFF. The CDR3 bases are TGCGCCAGCAGCCAATCTAGCGGGAGCTACAATGAGCAGTTCTTC.

This clonotype is a singleton in its sample. The chain recombines TRBV15 with TRBJ2-7, with 8 nucleotides matching TRBD2. The V gene's germline CDR1 is LNHNV and CDR2 YYDKDF (reference sequence). This CDR3 is built from 15 residues. With 1 base clipped from V and 0 bases from J, the junction kept 2 bases outside the gene matches. The DNA for the CDR3 is TGTGCCACCAGCAGAGGCGGGGGGATCTCCTACGAGCAGTACTTC. It encodes CATSRGGGISYEQYF.

This chain uses TRBV27 with TRBJ2-3, with D perhaps TRBD1 (5 bases). The germline V and J ends were trimmed by 7 bases and 0 bases, with 8 bases remaining between them. The length of the CDR3 is 13 residues. Germline V lookup: CDR1 MNHEY, CDR2 SMNVEV (reference sequence). CDR3 nucleotide sequence: TGTGCCAGCAAGTGGGGCAGCACAGATACGCAGTATTTT. This gives the protein CASKWGSTDTQYF.

This clonotype was detected a few times. The chain recombines TRBV6-1 with TRBJ2-3; TRBD2 is a possible D gene (6 bases). The V gene's germline CDR1 is MNHNS and CDR2 SASEGT. The CDR3 totals 13 residues. Trimming took off 8 bases at V and 6 bases at J, with 15 bases between the two ends. Here the CDR3 DNA reads TGTGCCAGCGGTGTACGACTAGAGGATACGCAGTATTTT. This gives the protein CASGVRLEDTQYF.

This chain uses TRBV12-3 or TRBV12-4 with TRBJ2-2; D gene ambiguous. V was shortened by 5 bases and J by 7 bases, with 5 bases between the two germline ends. The CDR3 is 11 residues long. CDR3 sequence: CASSQSGELFF. CDR3 bases: TGTGCCAGCAGTCAGAGCGGGGAGCTGTTTTTT.

This clonotype occurred a few times. The CDR3 protein is CASSAPGTPVNEQFF. In nucleotides, the CDR3 is TGTGCCAGCAGCGCCCCAGGAACCCCTGTCAATGAGCAGTTCTTC. V and J are TRBV6-1 and TRBJ2-1; D remains ambiguous. V lost 6 bases, J lost 6 bases, and 18 bases lay in between. This CDR3 comprises 15 residues. CDR1 and CDR2 from the germline V gene are MNHNS and SASEGT.

This chain links TRBV2 with TRBJ1-6; D unclear. Deletions cut 7 bases from V and 10 bases from J, with 8 bases between. The CDR3 runs to 11 residues. Per germline, CDR1 SNHLY and CDR2 FYNNEI. CDR3 DNA sequence: TGTGCCAGCAACCGGCGGTCACCCCTCCACTTT. This gives the protein CASNRRSPLHF.

The J gene is TRBJ1-4, the V gene TRBV11-2; D is unresolved. Per germline, CDR1 SGHAT and CDR2 FQNNGV. V was cut by 2 bases and J by 5 bases, with 15 bases left in between. The CDR3 sequence is 16 residues long. The CDR3 loop is CASSLYPPGRNEKLFF. CDR3 nucleotide sequence: TGTGCCAGCAGCTTATATCCCCCGGGGAGGAATGAAAAACTGTTTTTT.

The chain has TRBV7-7 and TRBJ2-5; TRBD2 might be the D (5 bases). Germline lookup yields CDR1 SSHAT and CDR2 FNYEAQ (reference sequence). This CDR3 has 15 residues. With 1 base removed from V and 5 bases from J, the gap between germline ends came to 14 bases. The DNA for the CDR3 is TGTGCCAGCAGCTTAGGCGTCGGTCGGAGGGAGACCCAGTACTTC. Amino acids: CASSLGVGRRETQYF.

This rearrangement joins TRBV7-2 to TRBJ2-6, with D maybe TRBD1 (5 bases). Germline CDR1 reads SGHTA; CDR2 reads FQGNSA. The CDR3 extends over 19 amino acids. The ends were cut back, 5 bases at V and 0 bases at J, with 20 bases in the middle. For the CDR3, the DNA is TGTGCCAGCAGCGACACGGACACCCCCGCGTACTCTGGGGCCAACGTCCTGACTTTC. It translates to CASSDTDTPAYSGANVLTF.

The sample holds a few counts of this clonotype. The V gene is TRBV28, the J gene TRBJ2-6; D gene ambiguous. The CDR3 loop spans 13 amino acids. V lost 2 bases and J 2 bases, leaving 1 base between the germline ends. Per germline, CDR1 MDHEN and CDR2 SYDVKM. CDR3 amino acids: CASSLTGANVLTF. In DNA, the CDR3 is TGTGCCAGCAGTTTAACTGGGGCCAACGTCCTGACTTTC.

The chain links TRBV30 to TRBJ2-3; no clear D gene. Germline CDR1 and CDR2: GTSNPN and SVGIG (reference sequence). V gave up 1 base and J gave up 4 bases, with 6 bases separating them. The CDR3 spans 12 residues. The CDR3: CAWSETPDTQYF. DNA for the CDR3: TGTGCCTGGAGTGAGACCCCAGATACGCAGTATTTT.

The chain links TRBV28 to TRBJ1-3; D is unclear. V lost 7 bases to trimming and J lost 0 bases, with 7 bases between them. Germline-derived CDR1 and CDR2 are MDHEN and SYDVKM. The CDR3 has 13 residues. CDR3 amino acids: CASNPFSGNTIYF. CDR3 coding DNA: TGTGCCAGCAATCCTTTCTCTGGAAACACCATATATTTT.

This clonotype showed up just once. The rearrangement links TRBV15 to TRBJ2-7, with D possibly TRBD2 on 5 matching bases. In germline, CDR1 is LNHNV, CDR2 YYDKDF (reference sequence). The CDR3 sequence is 16 residues long. V lost 0 bases, J lost 1 base, and 13 bases lay in between. CDR3 DNA: TGTGCCACCAGCAGAGATACGGGGTGGGGATCCTACGAGCAGTACTTC. This gives the protein CATSRDTGWGSYEQYF.

This chain links TRBV12-3 or TRBV12-4 with TRBJ2-2; D is uncertain. The CDR3 is 14 amino acids. V lost 6 bases and J lost 1, with 9 bases in between. The CDR3 loop reads CASSPLVNTGELFF. Written as DNA, the CDR3 is TGTGCCAGCAGCCCCCTTGTGAACACCGGGGAGCTGTTTTTT.

This clonotype was seen a few times. This chain joins TRBV9 and TRBJ2-2; no firm D call. V gave up 0 bases and J gave up 4 bases, with 1 base separating them. This CDR3 is 12 amino acids long. Germline V gene lookup returns CDR1 SGDLS and CDR2 YYNGEE. In DNA, the CDR3 is TGTGCCAGCAGCGTAGTCACCGGGGAGCTGTTTTTT. Amino acid sequence: CASSVVTGELFF.

The V gene is TRBV30, the J gene TRBJ2-7; unclear D gene. CDR1 is GTSNPN and CDR2 is SVGIG in the germline V gene (reference sequence). The V end was cut by 1 base, the J end by 3 bases, with 10 bases between. This CDR3 is 13 amino acids long. CDR3 nucleotides: TGTGCCTGGAGTGGGACCGGAATCTACGAGCAGTACTTC. Encoded protein: CAWSGTGIYEQYF.

The chain carries TRBV5-1 and TRBJ2-1, with D tentatively TRBD2 (5 bases). Germline CDR1 SGHRS, CDR2 YFSETQ. V was cut by 0 bases and J by 8 bases, with 27 bases left in between. The CDR3 length is 19 residues. CDR3 region: CASSLALAATPLGSDEQFF. The CDR3 DNA is TGCGCCAGCAGCTTGGCATTGGCGGCAACCCCGCTGGGGAGCGATGAGCAGTTCTTC.

The chain is built from TRBV5-6 and TRBJ2-1; 9 nucleotides match TRBD1. Germline CDR1 SGHDT, CDR2 YYEEEE. The CDR3 extends over 16 amino acids. The junction had 17 bases not matched to a gene; V was cut back by 9 bases and J by 7 bases. CDR3 in DNA: TGTGCCACCAACCTTCAGGCCGGGACAGGGTGGAATGAGCAGTTCTTC. It codes for CATNLQAGTGWNEQFF.

This chain uses TRBV13 with TRBJ2-7; 7 nucleotides line up with TRBD2. CDR3 length: 15 amino acids. CDR1 is PRHDT and CDR2 is FYEKMQ in the germline V gene (reference sequence). The V and J ends lost 5 bases and 3 bases, in that order; junction bases with no gene match: 10. CDR3 in DNA: TGTGCCAGCAGCCCTAAAGCGGGACTAAACTACGAGCAGTACTTC. Translating gives CASSPKAGLNYEQYF.

This sequence joins TRBV7-9 and TRBJ2-3, with 7 bases identical to TRBD2. The V segment lost 4 bases and the J segment 2 bases; nucleotides outside the gene matches: 6. The CDR3 has 15 residues. Germline-derived CDR1 and CDR2 are SEHNR and FQNEAQ (reference sequence). The CDR3 spells CASSSPLADTDTQYF. The DNA for the CDR3 is TGTGCCAGCAGCTCGCCTCTAGCGGACACAGATACGCAGTATTTT.

The chain is built from TRBV5-4 and TRBJ2-6; D uncertain. This CDR3 is 14 amino acids long. Germline CDR1 reads SGHNT; CDR2 reads YYREEE (reference sequence). V lost 2 bases and J 4 bases, leaving 7 bases between the germline ends. The CDR3 sequence: CASSFFSGANVLTF. The CDR3 bases are TGTGCCAGCAGCTTTTTCTCCGGGGCCAACGTCCTGACTTTC. The whole variable domain, remainder taken from reference TRBV5-4 and TRBJ2-6, is ETGVTQSPTHLIKTRGQQVTLRCSSQSGHNTVSWYQQALGQGPQFIFQYYREEENGRGNFPPRFSGLQFPNYSSELNVNALELDDSALYLCASSFFSGANVLTFGAGSRLTVL.

V gene TRBV7-9 combines with J gene TRBJ1-1, with D uncertain. This CDR3 has 11 residues. Trimming left V 9 bases short and J 1 base short, with 6 bases between. Germline-derived CDR1 and CDR2 are SEHNR and FQNEAQ (reference sequence). The CDR3 spells CASEPNTEAFF. The CDR3 DNA reads TGTGCCAGTGAGCCGAACACTGAAGCTTTCTTT.

The rearrangement uses TRBV28 and TRBJ2-1, with no clear D. There are 14 residues in the CDR3. V dropped 5 bases and J dropped 2 bases, with 10 bases sitting between them. Per germline, CDR1 MDHEN and CDR2 SYDVKM. CDR3 coding DNA: TGTGCCAGCAGTGTAACTCGAACCTACAATGAGCAGTTCTTC. It yields the protein CASSVTRTYNEQFF.

The chain links TRBV5-4 to TRBJ1-5; maybe TRBD1 (5 bases). Looked up from germline, CDR1 is SGHNT and CDR2 is YYREEE (reference sequence). The V end lost 3 bases, the J end lost 4 bases, and 17 bases lay between the germline ends. The CDR3 length is 16 residues. Written as DNA, the CDR3 is TGTGCCAGCAGCTCGGGGCCGCCCGCGGGTAATCAGCCCCAGCATTTT. Translated, it gives CASSSGPPAGNQPQHF.

The rearrangement uses TRBV7-2 and TRBJ2-3; D is ambiguous. Per the germline V gene, CDR1 is SGHTA and CDR2 is FQGNSA. The germline V and J ends were trimmed by 4 bases and 5 bases, with 19 bases remaining between them. The CDR3 extends over 16 amino acids. The CDR3 region is CASSSRRLFERDTQYF. The CDR3 DNA sequence: TGTGCCAGCAGCTCCCGCCGGCTGTTCGAGCGAGATACGCAGTATTTT. Full variable domain (missing parts from reference TRBV7-2 and TRBJ2-3): GAGVSQSPSNKVTEKGKDVELRCDPISGHTALYWYRQSLGQGLEFLIYFQGNSAPDKSGLPSDRFSAERTGGSVSTLTIQRTQQEDSAVYLCASSSRRLFERDTQYFGPGTRLTVL.

This chain uses TRBV30 with TRBJ1-1; no clear D gene. V was shortened by 1 base and J by 1 base, with 7 bases between the two germline ends. Looked up from germline, CDR1 is GTSNPN and CDR2 is SVGIG (reference sequence). This CDR3 region has 13 residues. The CDR3 bases are TGTGCCTGGAGTGGGGGTTGGAACACTGAAGCTTTCTTT. It encodes CAWSGGWNTEAFF.

The chain's CDR3 is CSARLAGATYEQYF. In DNA form, the CDR3 reads TGCAGTGCTCGACTAGCGGGAGCGACCTACGAGCAGTACTTC. The rearrangement uses TRBV20-1 and TRBJ2-7; 12 positions agree with TRBD2. CDR3 size: 14 residues. Losses at the gene ends were 5 bases for V and 2 bases for J; bases not matched to a gene: 4. Germline CDR1 is DFQATT and CDR2 is SNEGSKA (reference sequence).

J is TRBJ1-2 and V is TRBV12-3 or TRBV12-4, with D perhaps matching TRBD1 (5 bases). The ends were cut back, 6 bases at V and 8 bases at J, with 22 bases in the middle. There are 15 residues in the CDR3. The CDR3: CASSLGDAIFHGYTF. Here the CDR3 DNA reads TGTGCCAGCAGCCTAGGGGACGCCATTTTCCACGGCTACACCTTC.